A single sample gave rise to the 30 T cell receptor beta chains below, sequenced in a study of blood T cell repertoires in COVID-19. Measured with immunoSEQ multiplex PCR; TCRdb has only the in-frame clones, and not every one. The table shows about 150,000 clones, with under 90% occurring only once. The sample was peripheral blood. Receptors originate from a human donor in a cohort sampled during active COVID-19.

CDR3 bases: TGCAGCGCGCGACAGGGGGCGAAGGAGCAGTACTTC. It yields the protein CSARQGAKEQYF. The chain couples TRBV29-1 to TRBJ2-7, with 10 bases fitting TRBD1. With V trimmed by 7 bases and J by 7 bases, 7 bases remained unmatched. The CDR3 runs 12 residues. Germline CDR1 is SQVTM and CDR2 is ANQGSEA.

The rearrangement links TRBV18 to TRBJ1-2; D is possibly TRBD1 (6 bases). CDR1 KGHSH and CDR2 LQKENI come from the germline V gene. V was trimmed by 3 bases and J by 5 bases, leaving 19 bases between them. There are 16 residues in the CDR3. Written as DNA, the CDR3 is TGTGCCAGCTCACCGCCTGACATCCAAGGGGGATATGGCTACACCTTC. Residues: CASSPPDIQGGYGYTF.

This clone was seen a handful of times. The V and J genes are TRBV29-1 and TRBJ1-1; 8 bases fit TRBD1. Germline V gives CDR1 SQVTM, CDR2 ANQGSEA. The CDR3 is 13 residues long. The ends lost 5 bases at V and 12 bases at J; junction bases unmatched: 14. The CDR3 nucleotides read TGCAGCGTTCCAAACCCCGGACAGGGTACCTCTTTCTTT. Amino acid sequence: CSVPNPGQGTSFF.

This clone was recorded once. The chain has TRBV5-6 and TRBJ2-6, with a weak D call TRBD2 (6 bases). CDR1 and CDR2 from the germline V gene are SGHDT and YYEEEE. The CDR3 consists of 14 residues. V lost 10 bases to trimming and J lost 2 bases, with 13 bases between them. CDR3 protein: CAGKGRTGANVLTF. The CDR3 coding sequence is TGTGCCGGAAAGGGGAGGACTGGGGCCAACGTCCTGACTTTC.

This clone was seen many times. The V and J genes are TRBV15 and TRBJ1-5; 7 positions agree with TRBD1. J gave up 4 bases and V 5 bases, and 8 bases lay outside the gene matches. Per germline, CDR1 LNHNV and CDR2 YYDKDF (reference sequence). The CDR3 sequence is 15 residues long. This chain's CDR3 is CATSPDPGGNQPQHF. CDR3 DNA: TGTGCCACCAGCCCCGACCCAGGGGGAAATCAGCCCCAGCATTTT.

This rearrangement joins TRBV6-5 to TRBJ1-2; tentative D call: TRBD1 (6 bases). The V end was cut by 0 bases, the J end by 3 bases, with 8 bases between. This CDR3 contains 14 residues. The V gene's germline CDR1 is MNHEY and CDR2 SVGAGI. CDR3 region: CASSYSYRDYGYTF. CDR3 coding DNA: TGTGCCAGCAGTTACTCCTACAGGGACTATGGCTACACCTTC.

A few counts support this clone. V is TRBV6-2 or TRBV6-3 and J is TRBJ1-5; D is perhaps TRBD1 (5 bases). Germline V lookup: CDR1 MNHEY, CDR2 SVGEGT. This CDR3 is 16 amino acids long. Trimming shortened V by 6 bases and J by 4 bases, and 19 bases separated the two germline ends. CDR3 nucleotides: TGTGCCAGCAGCAACGACGGGGGACCCCTGAATCAGCCCCAGCATTTT. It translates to CASSNDGGPLNQPQHF.

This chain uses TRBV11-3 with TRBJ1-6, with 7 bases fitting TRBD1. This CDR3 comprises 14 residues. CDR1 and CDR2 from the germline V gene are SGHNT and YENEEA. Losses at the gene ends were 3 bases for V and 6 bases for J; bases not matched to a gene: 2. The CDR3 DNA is TGTGCCAGCAGCTTGGGGGACAGTAATTCACCCCTCCACTTT. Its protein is CASSLGDSNSPLHF.

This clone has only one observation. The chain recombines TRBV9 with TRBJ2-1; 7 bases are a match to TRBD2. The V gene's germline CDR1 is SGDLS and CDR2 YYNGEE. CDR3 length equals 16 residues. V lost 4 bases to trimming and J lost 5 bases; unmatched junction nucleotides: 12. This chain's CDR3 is CASSPWGRGVDNEQFF. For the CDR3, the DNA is TGTGCCAGCAGCCCCTGGGGTCGGGGGGTCGACAATGAGCAGTTCTTC.

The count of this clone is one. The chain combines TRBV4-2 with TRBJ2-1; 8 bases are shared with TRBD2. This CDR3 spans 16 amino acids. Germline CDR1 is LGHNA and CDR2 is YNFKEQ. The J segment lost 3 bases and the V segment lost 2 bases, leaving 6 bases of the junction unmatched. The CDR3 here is CASSQLSGGGYNEQFF. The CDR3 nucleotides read TGTGCCAGCAGCCAACTATCCGGGGGGGGCTACAATGAGCAGTTCTTC.

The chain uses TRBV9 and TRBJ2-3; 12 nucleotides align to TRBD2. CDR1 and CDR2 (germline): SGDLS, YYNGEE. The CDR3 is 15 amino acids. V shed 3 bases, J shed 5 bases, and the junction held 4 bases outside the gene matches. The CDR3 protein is CASSASGGAVDTQYF. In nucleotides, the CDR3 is TGTGCCAGCAGCGCTAGCGGGGGGGCGGTAGATACGCAGTATTTT.

The CDR3 DNA reads as TGTGCCAGCATTGGGACAGGGGCAACCTACGAGCAGTACTTC. Its translation: CASIGTGATYEQYF. The chain recombines TRBV28 with TRBJ2-7; 10 bases map to TRBD1. The CDR3 length is 14 residues. Trimming at V came to 7 bases and at J to 2 bases, leaving 5 bases not matched to a gene. Germline lookup yields CDR1 MDHEN and CDR2 SYDVKM.

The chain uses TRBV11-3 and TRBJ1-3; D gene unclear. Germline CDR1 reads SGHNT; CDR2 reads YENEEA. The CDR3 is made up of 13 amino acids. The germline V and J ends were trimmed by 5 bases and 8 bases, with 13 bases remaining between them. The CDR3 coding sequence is TGTGCCAGCAGCGGAGGCCCTTGGGACACCATATATTTT. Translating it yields CASSGGPWDTIYF.

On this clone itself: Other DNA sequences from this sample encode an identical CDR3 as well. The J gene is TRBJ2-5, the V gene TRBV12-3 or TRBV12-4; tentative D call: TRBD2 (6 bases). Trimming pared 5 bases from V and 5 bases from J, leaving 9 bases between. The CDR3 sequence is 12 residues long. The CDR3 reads CASSGLAETQYF. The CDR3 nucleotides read TGTGCCAGCAGTGGCCTAGCGGAGACCCAGTACTTC.

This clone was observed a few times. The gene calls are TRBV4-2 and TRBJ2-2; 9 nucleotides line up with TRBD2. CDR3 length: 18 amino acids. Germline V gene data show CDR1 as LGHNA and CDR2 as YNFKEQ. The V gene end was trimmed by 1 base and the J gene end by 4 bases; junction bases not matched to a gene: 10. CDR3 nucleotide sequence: TGTGCCAGCAGCCAAGCGTCCGCGGGGGGGCGTCGCACCGGGGAGCTGTTTTTT. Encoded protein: CASSQASAGGRRTGELFF.

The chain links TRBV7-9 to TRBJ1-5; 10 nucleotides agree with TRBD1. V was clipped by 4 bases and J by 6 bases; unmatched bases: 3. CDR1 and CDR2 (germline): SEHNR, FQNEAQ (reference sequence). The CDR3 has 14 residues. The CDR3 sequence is CASSSGQGFQPQHF. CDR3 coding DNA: TGTGCCAGCAGCTCGGGACAGGGGTTTCAGCCCCAGCATTTT.

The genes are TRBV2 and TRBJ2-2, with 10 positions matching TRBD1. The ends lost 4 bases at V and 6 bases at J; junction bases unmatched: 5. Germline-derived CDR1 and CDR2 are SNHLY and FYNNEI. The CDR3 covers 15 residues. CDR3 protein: CASSGDRGVSGELFF. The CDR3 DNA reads TGTGCCAGCAGTGGGGACAGGGGCGTCTCCGGGGAGCTGTTTTTT.

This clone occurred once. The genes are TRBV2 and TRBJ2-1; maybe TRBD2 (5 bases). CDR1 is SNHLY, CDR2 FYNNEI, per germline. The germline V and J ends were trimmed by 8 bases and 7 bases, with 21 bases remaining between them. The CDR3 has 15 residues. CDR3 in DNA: TGTGCCAGCTCAGAGGGCAGAGGGATTAGAAATGAGCAGTTCTTC. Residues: CASSEGRGIRNEQFF.

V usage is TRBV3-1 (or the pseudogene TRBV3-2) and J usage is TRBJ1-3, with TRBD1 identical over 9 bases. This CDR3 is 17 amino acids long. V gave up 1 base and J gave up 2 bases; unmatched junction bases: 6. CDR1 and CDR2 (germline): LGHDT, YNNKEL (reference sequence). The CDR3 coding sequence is TGTGCCAGCAGCCAAGCCCCGGGACAGGGAGCTGGAAACACCATATATTTT. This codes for CASSQAPGQGAGNTIYF.

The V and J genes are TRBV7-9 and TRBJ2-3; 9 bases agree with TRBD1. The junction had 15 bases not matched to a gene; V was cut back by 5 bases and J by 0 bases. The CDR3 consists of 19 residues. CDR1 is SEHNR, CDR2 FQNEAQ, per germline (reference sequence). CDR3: CASSPPGQGFYPSTDTQYF. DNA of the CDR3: TGTGCCAGCAGCCCGCCGGGACAGGGATTCTACCCTAGCACAGATACGCAGTATTTT.

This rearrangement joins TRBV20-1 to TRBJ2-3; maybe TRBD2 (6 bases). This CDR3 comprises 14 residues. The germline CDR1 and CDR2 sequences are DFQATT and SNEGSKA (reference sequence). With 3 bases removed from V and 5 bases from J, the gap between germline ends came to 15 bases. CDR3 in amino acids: CSASNVLAIDTQYF. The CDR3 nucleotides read TGCAGTGCTAGTAATGTGCTAGCGATAGATACGCAGTATTTT.

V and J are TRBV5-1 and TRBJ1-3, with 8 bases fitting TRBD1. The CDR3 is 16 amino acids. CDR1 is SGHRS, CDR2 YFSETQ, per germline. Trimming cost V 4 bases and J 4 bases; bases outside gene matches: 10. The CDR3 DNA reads TGCGCCAGCAGCCTTCCAGGGGGCGCCGCCGGAAACACCATATATTTT. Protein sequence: CASSLPGGAAGNTIYF.

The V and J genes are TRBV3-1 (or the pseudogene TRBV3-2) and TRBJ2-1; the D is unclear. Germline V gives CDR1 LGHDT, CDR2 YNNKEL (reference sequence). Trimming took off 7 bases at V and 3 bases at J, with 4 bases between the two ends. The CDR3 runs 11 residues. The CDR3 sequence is CASTYYNEQFF. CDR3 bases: TGTGCCAGCACTTACTACAATGAGCAGTTCTTC.

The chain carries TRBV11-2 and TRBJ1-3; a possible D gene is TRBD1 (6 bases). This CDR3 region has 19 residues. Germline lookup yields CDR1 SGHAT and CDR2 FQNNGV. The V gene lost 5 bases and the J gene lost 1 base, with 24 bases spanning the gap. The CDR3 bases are TGTGCCAGCAGCCTCACCCCTGGGGGCGTCGACAGTTCTGGAAACACCATATATTTT. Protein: CASSLTPGGVDSSGNTIYF.

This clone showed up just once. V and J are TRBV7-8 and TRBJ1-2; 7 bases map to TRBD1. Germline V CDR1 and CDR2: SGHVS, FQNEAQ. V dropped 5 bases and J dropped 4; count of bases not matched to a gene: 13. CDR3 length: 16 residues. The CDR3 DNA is TGTGCCAGCAGCCTTGGACAGGCGCCCTTGTCCTATGGCTACACCTTC. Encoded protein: CASSLGQAPLSYGYTF.

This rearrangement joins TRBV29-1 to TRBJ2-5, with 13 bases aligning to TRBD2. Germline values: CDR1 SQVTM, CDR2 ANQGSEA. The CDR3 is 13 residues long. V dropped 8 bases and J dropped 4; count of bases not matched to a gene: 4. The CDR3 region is CSIRTSGGETQYF. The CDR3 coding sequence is TGCAGCATACGGACTAGCGGGGGAGAGACCCAGTACTTC.

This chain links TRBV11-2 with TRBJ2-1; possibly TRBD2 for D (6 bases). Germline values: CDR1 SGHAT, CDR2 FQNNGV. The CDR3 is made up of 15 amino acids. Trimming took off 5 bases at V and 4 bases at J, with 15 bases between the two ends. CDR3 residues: CASSLGAGSYNEQFF. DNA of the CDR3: TGTGCCAGCAGCCTCGGCGCGGGGTCGTACAATGAGCAGTTCTTC.

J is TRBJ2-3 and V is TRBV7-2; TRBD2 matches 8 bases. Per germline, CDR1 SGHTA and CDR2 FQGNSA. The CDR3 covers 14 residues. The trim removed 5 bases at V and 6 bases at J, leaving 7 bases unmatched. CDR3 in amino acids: CASSPGLAGDTQYF. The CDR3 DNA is TGTGCCAGCAGCCCTGGACTAGCAGGGGATACGCAGTATTTT.

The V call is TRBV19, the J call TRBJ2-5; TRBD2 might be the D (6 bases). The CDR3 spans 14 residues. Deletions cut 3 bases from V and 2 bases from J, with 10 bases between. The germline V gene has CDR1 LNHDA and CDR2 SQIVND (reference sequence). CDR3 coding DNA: TGTGCCAGTAGTATGGCCGGGACTCAAGAGACCCAGTACTTC. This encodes CASSMAGTQETQYF. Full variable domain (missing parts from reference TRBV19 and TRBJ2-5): DGGITQSPKYLFRKEGQNVTLSCEQNLNHDAMYWYRQDPGQGLRLIYYSQIVNDFQKGDIAEGYSVSREKKESFPLTVTSAQKNPTAFYLCASSMAGTQETQYFGPGTRLLVL.

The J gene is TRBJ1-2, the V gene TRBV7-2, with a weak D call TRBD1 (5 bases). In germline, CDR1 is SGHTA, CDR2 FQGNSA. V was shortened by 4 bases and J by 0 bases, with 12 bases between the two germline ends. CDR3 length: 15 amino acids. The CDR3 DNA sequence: TGTGCCAGCAGCTCGTTGGGACTTTCTAACTATGGCTACACCTTC. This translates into CASSSLGLSNYGYTF.